One and the same sample provided the 25 T cell receptor beta chains below, sequenced in a study of CXCR3 chemokines and chemotherapy response in bladder cancer. Using its own MiXCR run on the PCR reads, TCRdb lists one record per CDR3 protein. This sample has about 2,300 distinct CDR3 sequences, with about 15% found just once. Specimen collection occurred from a patient whose treatment included neoadjuvant chemotherapy. All receptors derive from a human donor with bladder cancer that responded to neoadjuvant chemotherapy.

This clonotype is medium-sized (0.01 to 0.1%) within its sample. The rearrangement uses TRBV28 and TRBJ1-2; D remains ambiguous. The germline V gene encodes CDR1 MDHEN and CDR2 SYDVKM. The germline V and J ends were trimmed by 7 bases and 7 bases, with 16 bases remaining between them. The CDR3 runs to 13 residues. CDR3 DNA sequence: TGTGCCAGCACCCAAGAGGCGCCCGGTGGCTACACCTTC. Amino acids: CASTQEAPGGYTF.

This clonotype was detected only a few times. The chain is built from TRBV20-1 and TRBJ2-7; TRBD1 matches 7 bases. CDR3 length: 17 amino acids. Germline CDR1 reads DFQATT; CDR2 reads SNEGSKA (reference sequence). Trimming took 6 bases from V and 2 from J; bases not matched to a gene: 19. The CDR3 bases are TGCAGTGCCAGAAGGTGGACAGGTCCCCTTTACACCTACGAGCAGTACTTC. Residues: CSARRWTGPLYTYEQYF.

This clonotype was seen many times. The chain recombines TRBV24-1 with TRBJ2-2; 7 positions agree with TRBD1. CDR3 size: 16 residues. V was pared by 2 bases and J by 0 bases, with 2 bases of the junction left unmatched. The V gene's germline CDR1 is KGHDR and CDR2 SFDVKD. CDR3 protein: CATSDSGTANTGELFF. Written as DNA, the CDR3 is TGTGCCACCAGTGATTCCGGGACAGCGAACACCGGGGAGCTGTTTTTT.

The V call is TRBV13, the J call TRBJ2-1; 8 positions match TRBD1. Germline lookup yields CDR1 PRHDT and CDR2 FYEKMQ (reference sequence). The CDR3 spans 15 residues. The V segment lost 5 bases and the J segment 7 bases; nucleotides outside the gene matches: 10. The CDR3 sequence: CASSPAGGAWNEQFF. The DNA of the CDR3 is TGTGCCAGCAGCCCAGCAGGGGGCGCATGGAATGAGCAGTTCTTC.

Within the sample, this clonotype is medium-sized. The rearrangement uses TRBV19 and TRBJ1-5; no reliable D call. Germline V CDR1 and CDR2: LNHDA, SQIVND (reference sequence). The length of the CDR3 is 17 residues. Deletions cut 3 bases from V and 0 bases from J, with 15 bases between. CDR3 sequence reads: CASSISGSLYSNQPQHF. The CDR3 bases are TGTGCCAGTAGTATCTCCGGATCCCTTTATAGCAATCAGCCCCAGCATTTT.

Many counts were recorded for this clonotype. The rearrangement joins TRBV5-6 to TRBJ2-1; unclear D gene. This CDR3 region has 11 residues. The V and J ends lost 6 bases and 6 bases respectively, with 7 bases between them. Germline CDR1 is SGHDT and CDR2 is YYEEEE. CDR3 in amino acids: CASTLGNEQFF. DNA of the CDR3: TGTGCCAGCACCTTAGGCAATGAGCAGTTCTTC.

This sequence joins TRBV28 and TRBJ2-1, with 11 nucleotides matching TRBD2. Losses at the gene ends were 5 bases for V and 4 bases for J; bases not matched to a gene: 4. Germline-derived CDR1 and CDR2 are MDHEN and SYDVKM. The CDR3 totals 15 residues. The CDR3 loop is CASSPTSGSYNEQFF. DNA of the CDR3: TGTGCCAGCAGTCCTACTAGCGGGAGTTACAATGAGCAGTTCTTC.

The table lists this clonotype with many counts. V and J are TRBV27 and TRBJ1-5, with 9 bases matching TRBD1. CDR3 size: 17 residues. The V and J ends lost 8 bases and 0 bases, in that order; junction bases with no gene match: 11. Germline-derived CDR1 and CDR2 are MNHEY and SMNVEV (reference sequence). For the CDR3, the DNA is TGTGCCAGCTCTAGGGGACAGGGTGTTCGTAGCAATCAGCCCCAGCATTTT. This translates into CASSRGQGVRSNQPQHF.

This clonotype is large within its sample. J is TRBJ2-3 and V is TRBV19, with a weak D call TRBD2 (5 bases). Trimming took off 8 bases at V and 5 bases at J, with 5 bases between the two ends. This CDR3 has 10 residues. Germline V gene lookup returns CDR1 LNHDA and CDR2 SQIVND (reference sequence). The CDR3 is CASEGDTQYF. In nucleotides, the CDR3 is TGTGCCAGTGAGGGAGATACGCAGTATTTT.

Within the sample, this clonotype is large. The rearrangement uses TRBV15 and TRBJ2-7; 9 nucleotides align to TRBD1. CDR1 LNHNV and CDR2 YYDKDF come from the germline V gene (reference sequence). J was trimmed by 5 bases and V by 3 bases; bases with no gene match: 8. CDR3 length: 15 residues. The CDR3 reads CATSREQGARDEQYF. CDR3 nucleotides: TGTGCCACCAGCAGGGAACAGGGGGCGCGAGACGAGCAGTACTTC.

This clonotype rates as medium-sized. The V call is TRBV24-1, the J call TRBJ2-2; 11 positions match TRBD1. Germline CDR1 and CDR2: KGHDR and SFDVKD. This CDR3 is built from 16 residues. The V and J ends lost 7 bases and 5 bases, in that order; junction bases with no gene match: 8. The chain's CDR3 is CATSPLGQGATGELFF. For the CDR3, the DNA is TGTGCCACCAGCCCTCTTGGACAGGGGGCTACCGGGGAGCTGTTTTTT.

In this sample, this clonotype is medium-sized. V and J are TRBV6-1 and TRBJ1-5; TRBD1 matches 8 bases. Germline CDR1 is MNHNS and CDR2 is SASEGT. This CDR3 contains 14 residues. The trim removed 4 bases at V and 6 bases at J, leaving 5 bases unmatched. Here the CDR3 reads CASSAGQVGQPQHF. The CDR3 DNA reads as TGTGCCAGCAGTGCGGGACAGGTTGGTCAGCCCCAGCATTTT.

Relative to its sample, this clonotype is medium-sized. Here the CDR3 DNA reads TGTGCCAGCCGGGACCTAGGGGCAGATACGCAGTATTTT. Translated, it gives CASRDLGADTQYF. This chain uses TRBV19 with TRBJ2-3; possibly TRBD1 or TRBD2 for D (5 bases each). V lost 9 bases and J lost 4, with 14 bases in between. Per germline, CDR1 LNHDA and CDR2 SQIVND (reference sequence). This CDR3 is built from 13 residues.

This clonotype qualifies as medium-sized. The chain couples TRBV27 to TRBJ2-7; D remains unclear. Trimming removed 2 bases from V and 3 bases from J, with 2 bases in between. Germline CDR1 and CDR2: MNHEY and SMNVEV (reference sequence). The CDR3 runs 11 residues. For the CDR3, the DNA is TGTGCCAGCAGTTTAGGCTACGAGCAGTACTTC. This codes for CASSLGYEQYF.

In its sample, this clonotype is large. J is TRBJ2-7 and V is TRBV5-6; no clear D gene. Trimming shortened V by 3 bases and J by 0 bases, and 10 bases separated the two germline ends. This CDR3 contains 14 residues. Germline CDR1 and CDR2: SGHDT and YYEEEE. The DNA for the CDR3 is TGTGCCAGCAGCTCCGACATGAGCTCCTACGAGCAGTACTTC. This encodes CASSSDMSSYEQYF.

The rearrangement uses TRBV7-2 and TRBJ1-2; TRBD1 agrees at 8 bases. CDR3 length equals 15 residues. CDR1 and CDR2 (germline): SGHTA, FQGNSA. With 1 base clipped from V and 6 bases from J, the junction kept 7 bases outside the gene matches. The CDR3 region is CASSLGTGFHDGYTF. DNA of the CDR3: TGTGCCAGCAGCTTAGGGACAGGGTTTCATGATGGCTACACCTTC.

The rearrangement joins TRBV7-2 to TRBJ1-2; 8 nucleotides match TRBD1. After removal of 6 bases from V and 7 bases from J, the junction contained 7 bases not matched to a gene. The CDR3 length is 13 residues. Germline V lookup: CDR1 SGHTA, CDR2 FQGNSA. CDR3 sequence reads: CASRGQGAGGYTF. The CDR3, as DNA: TGTGCCAGCAGAGGCCAGGGGGCGGGTGGCTACACCTTC.

This clonotype is classed as medium-sized. The chain is built from TRBV5-5 and TRBJ1-2; 10 positions agree with TRBD1. CDR3 length: 17 amino acids. With 0 bases clipped from V and 2 bases from J, the junction kept 7 bases outside the gene matches. Germline-derived CDR1 and CDR2 are SGHKS and YYEKEE (reference sequence). The CDR3 region is CASSLEFLGQGNYGYTF. Here the CDR3 DNA reads TGTGCCAGCAGCTTGGAGTTTCTGGGACAGGGGAACTATGGCTACACCTTC.

In its sample, this clonotype ranks as medium-sized. The CDR3 nucleotides are TGTGCCAGCTCATCAGGGGCCAGGAACACTGAAGCTTTCTTT. Translating gives CASSSGARNTEAFF. The gene calls are TRBV18 and TRBJ1-1; D is perhaps TRBD1 (6 bases). The CDR3 spans 14 residues. CDR1 and CDR2 from the germline V gene are KGHSH and LQKENI. V was pared by 5 bases and J by 1 base, with 11 bases between.

This clonotype is labeled medium-sized (0.01 to 0.1%). The V gene is TRBV27, the J gene TRBJ1-1; the D is unclear. Germline V gives CDR1 MNHEY, CDR2 SMNVEV (reference sequence). The CDR3 is 11 amino acids. The CDR3 DNA sequence: TGTGCTCTGATAGTGGGCACTGAAGCTTTCTTT. This gives the protein CALIVGTEAFF.

At least ten counts were recorded for this clonotype. The chain is built from TRBV28 and TRBJ1-5; 8 bases are a match to TRBD1. This CDR3 has 14 residues. V lost 3 bases, J lost 5 bases, and 3 bases stayed unmatched. CDR1 is MDHEN and CDR2 is SYDVKM in the germline V gene. CDR3 sequence (DNA): TGTGCCAGCAGTTTTGACAGGGGCCATCAGCCCCAGCATTTT. Translation: CASSFDRGHQPQHF.

As to this clonotype: This could be a read error, since a much larger clone is one nucleotide away. The chain combines TRBV2 with TRBJ1-6; unclear D gene. CDR1 SNHLY and CDR2 FYNNEI come from the germline V gene. The CDR3 runs 15 residues. The CDR3 sequence: CASIEVADYNSPLHF. The DNA for the CDR3 is TGTGCCAGCATTGAAGTGGCAGATTATAATTCACCCCTCCACTTT.

This clonotype appeared many times. The chain has TRBV18 and TRBJ2-7; D possibly corresponds to TRBD1 (5 bases). Looked up from germline, CDR1 is KGHSH and CDR2 is LQKENI. This CDR3 is 14 amino acids long. V was cut by 0 bases and J by 7 bases, with 13 bases left in between. The CDR3 protein is CASSPPGVREEQYF. In nucleotides, the CDR3 is TGTGCCAGCTCACCACCAGGGGTTAGGGAAGAGCAGTACTTC.

By proportion, this clonotype is medium-sized. The chain joins TRBV24-1 to TRBJ2-3, with no clear D. CDR3 length: 12 residues. CDR1 is KGHDR and CDR2 is SFDVKD in the germline V gene. V dropped 1 base and J dropped 6 bases, with 4 bases sitting between them. CDR3 protein: CATSDFVDTQYF. CDR3 nucleotide sequence: TGTGCCACCAGTGATTTTGTGGATACGCAGTATTTT.

This clonotype has only a few counts. The chain links TRBV12-3 or TRBV12-4 to TRBJ2-1, with 8 positions matching TRBD1. This CDR3 contains 15 residues. V shed 6 bases, J shed 4 bases, and the junction held 8 bases outside the gene matches. The CDR3 here is CASRPRTGYYNEQFF. In DNA, the CDR3 is TGTGCCAGCAGGCCCCGGACAGGGTATTACAATGAGCAGTTCTTC.